These 20 T cell receptor beta chains were all obtained from the same sample, sequenced in a study of cytomegalovirus exposure and HLA in healthy donors (dated by TCRdb to the late 2010s). Libraries were constructed by the immunoSEQ multiplex PCR assay. TCRdb provides this immuneACCESS table in a form limited to in-frame rearrangements. Some clones are lacking; in checked studies, under half of them reflect an unresolved V gene, and why the rest are absent is not known. For this sample there are 110,000 to 150,000 clones; around 90% appear just once. The top ten hold roughly 7.7% of the sample. Specimen: PBMCs. The receptors originated from a young woman in good health and CMV-seropositive.

The chain is built from TRBV19 and TRBJ2-7; D is unclear. This CDR3 is 14 amino acids long. Germline lookup yields CDR1 LNHDA and CDR2 SQIVND (reference sequence). V was cut by 11 bases and J by 1 base, with 18 bases left in between. The CDR3 nucleotides are TGTGCCGTCATAAAACTTCCAGGATCCTACGAGCAGTACTTC. Protein product: CAVIKLPGSYEQYF. The complete variable domain, with remaining parts taken from reference TRBV19 and TRBJ2-7, reads DGGITQSPKYLFRKEGQNVTLSCEQNLNHDAMYWYRQDPGQGLRLIYYSQIVNDFQKGDIAEGYSVSREKKESFPLTVTSAQKNPTAFYLCAVIKLPGSYEQYFGPGTRLTVT.

The chain's CDR3 is CASNQFGQPYNEQFF. As DNA, the CDR3 is TGTGCCAGCAACCAATTTGGACAGCCCTACAATGAGCAGTTCTTC. The chain couples TRBV28 to TRBJ2-1; possibly TRBD1 for D (6 bases). The CDR3 totals 15 residues. Germline CDR1 reads MDHEN; CDR2 reads SYDVKM. Trimming removed 7 bases at V and 2 bases at J, with 15 bases between.

The rearrangement joins TRBV27 to TRBJ2-1; weak D call: TRBD1 (6 bases). Germline loops: CDR1 MNHEY, CDR2 SMNVEV (reference sequence). V was trimmed by 10 bases and J by 3 bases, leaving 10 bases between them. This CDR3 contains 12 residues. This CDR3 is CATWDNYNEQFF. The CDR3 DNA follows: TGTGCCACCTGGGACAACTACAATGAGCAGTTCTTC.

The J gene is TRBJ2-3, the V gene TRBV27; maybe TRBD2 (5 bases). The CDR3 spans 12 residues. V was cut by 4 bases and J by 10 bases, with 12 bases left in between. CDR1 MNHEY and CDR2 SMNVEV come from the germline V gene (reference sequence). The CDR3 loop is CASSSGVPPQYF. CDR3 bases: TGTGCCAGCAGTTCCGGGGTCCCCCCGCAGTATTTT.

The chain joins TRBV4-1 to TRBJ2-3; TRBD2 matches 9 bases. V lost 4 bases and J lost 6; bases outside the gene matches: 14. Germline CDR1 is MGHRA and CDR2 is YSYEKL. The CDR3 length is 17 residues. In DNA form, the CDR3 reads TGCGCCAGCAGCCCCCAAAGAGGAGCGGGGGGCGACGATACGCAGTATTTT. This codes for CASSPQRGAGGDDTQYF.

The V call is TRBV27, the J call TRBJ2-3; possibly TRBD1 for D (5 bases). V was clipped by 4 bases and J by 7 bases, with 15 bases between them. The germline V gene encodes CDR1 MNHEY and CDR2 SMNVEV (reference sequence). The CDR3 has 14 amino acids. As DNA, the CDR3 is TGTGCCAGCAGTTCTAGAAGACAGCTCCATACGCAGTATTTT. Protein: CASSSRRQLHTQYF.

This sequence joins TRBV29-1 and TRBJ2-7; D perhaps matches TRBD2 (5 bases). V was trimmed by 1 base and J by 2 bases, leaving 6 bases between them. The germline gives CDR1 SQVTM, CDR2 ANQGSEA. This CDR3 region has 12 residues. CDR3 sequence (DNA): TGCAGCGTTGAAGTGACTACCTACGAGCAGTACTTC. Translation: CSVEVTTYEQYF.

This clone appeared once. The chain recombines TRBV4-1 with TRBJ1-6; D is perhaps TRBD1 (5 bases). V lost 3 bases to trimming and J lost 5 bases, with 14 bases between them. CDR1 and CDR2 (germline): MGHRA, YSYEKL. This CDR3 contains 16 residues. The CDR3, as DNA: TGCGCCAGCAGCCATCACCAGGGCCCCAATAATTCACCCCTCCACTTT. Translation gives CASSHHQGPNNSPLHF.

This chain uses TRBV2 with TRBJ1-5, with TRBD1 matching 7 bases. Germline V gene data show CDR1 as SNHLY and CDR2 as FYNNEI. The length of the CDR3 is 13 residues. V lost 3 bases to trimming and J lost 16 bases; unmatched junction nucleotides: 12. CDR3 sequence: CASSELKTGPGHF. The CDR3 DNA follows: TGTGCCAGCAGTGAGCTTAAGACAGGGCCGGGACATTTT.

This clone was detected once. The chain couples TRBV21-1 to TRBJ1-6; the table assigns TRBD1, which was not confirmed against the DNA. TRBV21-1 is tagged as a pseudogene. CDR3 length: 17 residues. This chain's CDR3 is CASSKRAGPSYNSPLHF. The CDR3 coding sequence is TGTGCCAGCAGCAAACGGGCAGGGCCCTCCTATAATTCACCCCTCCACTTT.

Here the CDR3 DNA reads TGCGCCAGCAGCGGGGGGACAGGGCTTAACTATGGCTACACCTTC. The encoded protein is CASSGGTGLNYGYTF. The rearrangement joins TRBV5-1 to TRBJ1-2, with 9 bases identical to TRBD1. Germline trimming cut 4 bases from V and 1 base from J; bases unmatched to any gene: 5. From germline, CDR1 is SGHRS and CDR2 YFSETQ. This CDR3 is 15 amino acids long.

J is TRBJ2-2 and V is TRBV7-3, with 13 bases fitting TRBD2. Germline V gene sequence: CDR1 SGHTA, CDR2 FQGTGA. The CDR3 is 18 amino acids. The ends lost 5 bases at V and 3 bases at J; junction bases unmatched: 9. In DNA form, the CDR3 reads TGTGCCAGCAGCCCAAACCGTGGACTAGCGGGGGACACCGGGGAGCTGTTTTTT. Encoded protein: CASSPNRGLAGDTGELFF.

This clone was detected once. This sequence joins TRBV28 and TRBJ2-5; D gene uncertain. Germline CDR1 MDHEN, CDR2 SYDVKM. This CDR3 contains 12 residues. V was pared by 1 base and J by 2 bases, with 2 bases between. Here the CDR3 DNA reads TGTGCCAGCAGTTTATCTCAAGAGACCCAGTACTTC. Amino acid sequence: CASSLSQETQYF.

This clone was seen only once. Here the CDR3 reads CASSPSLAGSTDTQYF. The CDR3 DNA sequence: TGCGCCAGCAGCCCCTCCCTAGCGGGGAGCACAGATACGCAGTATTTT. The genes are TRBV5-1 and TRBJ2-3; 9 bases agree with TRBD2. V shed 4 bases, J shed 0 bases, and the junction held 6 bases outside the gene matches. This CDR3 is built from 16 residues. Germline V gene lookup returns CDR1 SGHRS and CDR2 YFSETQ.

This rearrangement joins TRBV6-1 to TRBJ1-6; D not resolved. Trimming left V 5 bases short and J 7 bases short, with 12 bases between. Germline CDR1 MNHNS, CDR2 SASEGT. This CDR3 region has 14 residues. DNA for the CDR3: TGTGCCAGCAGTCCCATAATCGGGAATTCACCCCTCCACTTT. This codes for CASSPIIGNSPLHF.

This clone was detected a few times. The genes are TRBV25-1 and TRBJ1-6; TRBD1 aligns across 9 bases. CDR3 size: 14 residues. V was pared by 6 bases and J by 6 bases, with 3 bases of the junction left unmatched. CDR1 and CDR2 (germline): MGHDK, SYGVNS. The CDR3 DNA reads as TGTGCCAGCAGACCGGGACAGGGTAATTCACCCCTCCACTTT. It translates to CASRPGQGNSPLHF.

The gene calls are TRBV2 and TRBJ2-2; maybe TRBD2 (6 bases). This CDR3 contains 16 residues. Germline assignment: CDR1 SNHLY and CDR2 FYNNEI. V lost 2 bases, J lost 2 bases, and 12 bases lay in between. The CDR3 loop is CASSERAGLNTGELFF. CDR3 coding DNA: TGTGCCAGCAGTGAAAGGGCGGGGCTAAACACCGGGGAGCTGTTTTTT. Together with reference TRBV2 and TRBJ2-2, the CDR3 gives the full variable domain: EPEVTQTPSHQVTQMGQEVILRCVPISNHLYFYWYRQILGQKVEFLVSFYNNEISEKSEIFDDQFSVERPDGSNFTLKIRSTKLEDSAMYFCASSERAGLNTGELFFGEGSRLTVL.

This chain uses TRBV2 with TRBJ1-6, with 9 bases matching TRBD1. J was trimmed by 7 bases and V by 3 bases; bases with no gene match: 7. This CDR3 contains 16 residues. The germline CDR1 and CDR2 sequences are SNHLY and FYNNEI. The CDR3 bases are TGTGCCAGCAGTGATTCTGGACAGGGGCGAAATTCACCCCTCCACTTT. Encoded protein: CASSDSGQGRNSPLHF.

This sequence joins TRBV7-9 and TRBJ2-2, with 9 bases fitting TRBD1. The CDR3 covers 15 residues. In germline, CDR1 is SEHNR, CDR2 FQNEAQ (reference sequence). The trim removed 3 bases at V and 5 bases at J, leaving 4 bases unmatched. The CDR3 is CASSFTGGGTGELFF. The DNA for the CDR3 is TGTGCCAGCAGCTTTACAGGGGGCGGAACCGGGGAGCTGTTTTTT.

The chain recombines TRBV5-1 with TRBJ1-4; D gene ambiguous. The ends were cut back, 0 bases at V and 7 bases at J, with 13 bases in the middle. The CDR3 runs 15 residues. Germline V lookup: CDR1 SGHRS, CDR2 YFSETQ. The CDR3 spells CASSLAVRAGEKLFF. CDR3 coding DNA: TGCGCCAGCAGCTTGGCCGTGCGGGCGGGTGAAAAACTGTTTTTT.